The 23 T cell receptor beta chains given below trace back to one sample, sequenced in a study of blood T cell repertoires in COVID-19. Only in-frame clones appear in the TCRdb table, and some are missing; sequencing was by immunoSEQ multiplex PCR. Here the sample spans over 95,000 clones, 75% to 85% being singletons. The specimen was peripheral blood. The receptors shown here come from a human donor in a cohort sampled during active COVID-19.

The chain is built from TRBV29-1 and TRBJ2-7; possible D gene TRBD1, 5 bases. V lost 4 bases, J lost 3 bases, and 13 bases lay in between. CDR3 size: 13 residues. Germline CDR1 reads SQVTM; CDR2 reads ANQGSEA. The CDR3 loop reads CSVVRGWGYEQYF. Written as DNA, the CDR3 is TGCAGCGTTGTAAGGGGTTGGGGCTACGAGCAGTACTTC.

The V and J genes are TRBV11-3 and TRBJ2-7; weak D call: TRBD2 (7 bases). CDR3 length: 14 amino acids. Trimming shortened V by 5 bases and J by 3 bases, and 14 bases separated the two germline ends. Germline V gives CDR1 SGHNT, CDR2 YENEEA. This CDR3 is CASSRGGGHYEQYF. The CDR3 DNA reads as TGTGCCAGCAGCCGAGGGGGGGGCCACTACGAGCAGTACTTC.

J is TRBJ2-1 and V is TRBV13, with 8 bases aligning to TRBD2. Losses at the gene ends were 0 bases for V and 2 bases for J; bases not matched to a gene: 12. Germline values: CDR1 PRHDT, CDR2 FYEKMQ (reference sequence). This CDR3 is 19 amino acids long. In nucleotides, the CDR3 is TGTGCCAGCAGCTTAGGCCTAATCGGGCTAGCGGGCCCCTACAATGAGCAGTTCTTC. Amino acid sequence: CASSLGLIGLAGPYNEQFF.

V gene TRBV29-1 combines with J gene TRBJ1-6, with 8 positions matching TRBD1. The junction had 4 bases not matched to a gene; V was cut back by 6 bases and J by 9 bases. CDR3 size: 12 residues. CDR1 SQVTM and CDR2 ANQGSEA come from the germline V gene. CDR3 DNA sequence: TGCAGCGTGGGGACAGGCGGTTCACCCCTCCACTTT. It yields the protein CSVGTGGSPLHF.

The gene calls are TRBV4-3 and TRBJ1-2; perhaps TRBD1 as D (5 bases). In germline, CDR1 is LGHNA, CDR2 YSLEER. The CDR3 has 13 amino acids. Trimming left V 0 bases short and J 5 bases short, with 7 bases between. The CDR3 DNA reads as TGCGCCAGCAGCCAAGACAGGGCTTATGGCTACACCTTC. Translated, it gives CASSQDRAYGYTF.

This chain connects TRBV24-1 to TRBJ1-5; D is possibly TRBD1 (5 bases). This CDR3 region has 14 residues. Per the germline V gene, CDR1 is KGHDR and CDR2 is SFDVKD. The germline V and J ends were trimmed by 4 bases and 4 bases, with 10 bases remaining between them. CDR3 nucleotide sequence: TGTGCCACCAGTGACGGGGGGTGGAATCAGCCCCAGCATTTT. This gives the protein CATSDGGWNQPQHF.

The chain couples TRBV7-9 to TRBJ1-2, with a tentative D call TRBD1 (6 bases). The CDR3 contains 16 residues. CDR1 SEHNR and CDR2 FQNEAQ come from the germline V gene (reference sequence). V lost 7 bases to trimming and J lost 5 bases, with 23 bases between them. The CDR3 bases are TGTGCCAGCACCGCTGGGGGGGCGGAGGGGTCATATGGCTACACCTTC. Translation gives CASTAGGAEGSYGYTF.

This clone appeared a few times. The rearrangement links TRBV6-1 to TRBJ2-2; 9 bases are a match to TRBD1. Trimming took 6 bases from V and 2 from J; bases not matched to a gene: 10. CDR3 length equals 17 residues. The germline gives CDR1 MNHNS, CDR2 SASEGT. The CDR3 DNA sequence: TGTGCCAGCAGAGAACCGGGACAGGGCACCAACACCGGGGAGCTGTTTTTT. Amino acids: CASREPGQGTNTGELFF.

This chain connects TRBV11-3 to TRBJ2-7, with TRBD1 matching over 7 bases. CDR1 and CDR2 from the germline V gene are SGHNT and YENEEA. Unmatched junction bases numbered 3, after V lost 5 bases and J lost 2 bases. The CDR3 is 13 amino acids. The chain's CDR3 is CASSPGTAYEQYF. The CDR3 nucleotides are TGTGCCAGCAGCCCAGGGACAGCCTACGAGCAGTACTTC.

The rearrangement uses TRBV19 and TRBJ2-7; TRBD2 is a possible D gene (5 bases). Trimming cost V 1 base and J 6 bases, with 22 bases left between them. In germline, CDR1 is LNHDA, CDR2 SQIVND (reference sequence). This CDR3 is 17 amino acids long. CDR3 loop: CASSIGGIGRISAEQYF. In DNA form, the CDR3 reads TGTGCCAGTAGTATAGGAGGGATCGGCAGGATATCCGCCGAGCAGTACTTC.

This clone was seen once. The V gene is TRBV19, the J gene TRBJ1-1, with D possibly being TRBD1 (5 bases). Germline V lookup: CDR1 LNHDA, CDR2 SQIVND (reference sequence). V was shortened by 5 bases and J by 5 bases, with 15 bases between the two germline ends. The CDR3 covers 14 residues. The CDR3: CASSATATVTEAFF. The CDR3 DNA reads TGTGCCAGTAGTGCAACGGCGACAGTGACTGAAGCTTTCTTT. Filled out from reference TRBV19 and TRBJ1-1, the complete variable domain reads DGGITQSPKYLFRKEGQNVTLSCEQNLNHDAMYWYRQDPGQGLRLIYYSQIVNDFQKGDIAEGYSVSREKKESFPLTVTSAQKNPTAFYLCASSATATVTEAFFGQGTRLTVV.

This clone was seen a few times. The chain employs TRBV5-1 and TRBJ1-2; D unresolved. The germline V gene has CDR1 SGHRS and CDR2 YFSETQ. V was pared by 4 bases and J by 8 bases, with 18 bases between. The CDR3 consists of 14 residues. The CDR3 sequence: CASSLGGRELGYTF. CDR3 coding DNA: TGCGCCAGCAGCCTCGGAGGCCGAGAGTTGGGCTACACCTTC.

This clone appeared once. The chain has TRBV20-1 and TRBJ2-3; 8 nucleotides match TRBD2. CDR3 size: 15 residues. Losses at the gene ends were 3 bases for V and 1 base for J; bases not matched to a gene: 6. The germline V gene encodes CDR1 DFQATT and CDR2 SNEGSKA (reference sequence). DNA of the CDR3: TGCAGTGCTAGTCCGGCGGGAGGCCGCACAGATACGCAGTATTTT. Amino acids: CSASPAGGRTDTQYF.

The V call is TRBV9, the J call TRBJ2-7; a weak D match, TRBD1 (6 bases). There are 13 residues in the CDR3. V shed 3 bases and J shed 11 bases, with 18 bases lying between them. Germline V gives CDR1 SGDLS, CDR2 YYNGEE. CDR3 bases: TGTGCCAGCAGCGCTAATCCGGACAGTCCCAAGTACTTC. Its translation: CASSANPDSPKYF.

This chain connects TRBV4-2 to TRBJ1-3, with D tentatively TRBD1 (5 bases). The germline V gene has CDR1 LGHNA and CDR2 YNFKEQ. The V and J ends lost 4 bases and 4 bases respectively, with 5 bases between them. This CDR3 is built from 12 residues. Here the CDR3 reads CASSPGGNTIYF. The CDR3 DNA reads as TGTGCCAGCAGCCCAGGGGGAAACACCATATATTTT.

The V gene is TRBV19, the J gene TRBJ1-5; TRBD1 agrees at 10 bases. This CDR3 is built from 15 residues. Trimming at V came to 2 bases and at J to 5 bases, leaving 3 bases not matched to a gene. Looked up from germline, CDR1 is LNHDA and CDR2 is SQIVND (reference sequence). CDR3 protein: CASSIPGTGDQPQHF. CDR3 nucleotides: TGTGCCAGTAGTATACCAGGGACAGGGGATCAGCCCCAGCATTTT.

The chain joins TRBV4-2 to TRBJ1-4; D is unclear. The CDR3 is made up of 16 amino acids. V was clipped by 0 bases and J by 3 bases, with 11 bases between them. The germline V gene encodes CDR1 LGHNA and CDR2 YNFKEQ. This CDR3 reads CASSQDLAGPNEKLFF. For the CDR3, the DNA is TGTGCCAGCAGCCAAGATTTGGCAGGTCCTAATGAAAAACTGTTTTTT.

The chain combines TRBV6-2 or TRBV6-3 with TRBJ2-7; 7 nucleotides match TRBD1. The length of the CDR3 is 15 residues. Germline trimming cut 2 bases from V and 7 bases from J; bases unmatched to any gene: 11. Germline CDR1 MNHEY, CDR2 SVGEGT. The CDR3 sequence is CASSYGNRGTGEQYF. CDR3 DNA sequence: TGTGCCAGCAGTTACGGGAACAGGGGTACGGGGGAGCAGTACTTC.

This clone was seen a single time. The chain is built from TRBV12-3 or TRBV12-4 and TRBJ1-6; D is possibly TRBD1 (6 bases). With 7 bases removed from V and 13 bases from J, the gap between germline ends came to 14 bases. This CDR3 comprises 12 residues. CDR3 protein: CASTSFRGPLHF. CDR3 in DNA: TGTGCCAGCACAAGTTTCAGGGGCCCCCTCCACTTT.

This chain uses TRBV5-6 with TRBJ2-5; TRBD2 agrees at 11 bases. V gave up 4 bases and J gave up 3 bases; unmatched junction bases: 5. CDR1 is SGHDT and CDR2 is YYEEEE in the germline V gene. This CDR3 region has 15 residues. This CDR3 reads CASSLVAGGKETQYF. Here the CDR3 DNA reads TGTGCCAGCAGCCTAGTAGCGGGGGGGAAAGAGACCCAGTACTTC.

The chain recombines TRBV5-6 with TRBJ1-1; D unresolved. Per the germline V gene, CDR1 is SGHDT and CDR2 is YYEEEE. The CDR3 runs to 14 residues. V was pared by 0 bases and J by 1 base, with 7 bases between. CDR3 protein: CASSLGPSNTEAFF. CDR3 sequence (DNA): TGTGCCAGCAGCTTGGGGCCTTCGAACACTGAAGCTTTCTTT. The whole variable domain, filled in from reference TRBV5-6 and TRBJ1-1, reads DAGVTQSPTHLIKTRGQQVTLRCSPKSGHDTVSWYQQALGQGPQFIFQYYEEEERQRGNFPDRFSGHQFPNYSSELNVNALLLGDSALYLCASSLGPSNTEAFFGQGTRLTVV.

CDR3 region: CASSHLASEQYF. Written as DNA, the CDR3 is TGTGCCAGCAGCCACCTAGCTAGCGAGCAGTACTTC. This chain links TRBV5-5 with TRBJ2-7; D might be TRBD2 (5 bases). Per germline, CDR1 SGHKS and CDR2 YYEKEE (reference sequence). V lost 4 bases to trimming and J lost 6 bases, with 11 bases between them. The CDR3 is made up of 12 amino acids.

This rearrangement joins TRBV3-1 (or the pseudogene TRBV3-2) to TRBJ2-7; a possible D gene is TRBD1 (5 bases). V dropped 5 bases and J dropped 9 bases, with 17 bases sitting between them. Per the germline V gene, CDR1 is LGHDT and CDR2 is YNNKEL (reference sequence). The CDR3 runs to 13 residues. CDR3 sequence (DNA): TGTGCCAGCAGCACGAAAGGACGACAGAGGCAGTACTTC. Amino acid sequence: CASSTKGRQRQYF.